Below are 29 T cell receptor beta chains sequenced from a single sample in a study of CD8+ T cells in alopecia areata. RNA, once extracted, was reverse transcribed into cDNA for use as the sequencing template. TCRdb's copy holds only in-frame clones and misses some; the assay was immunoSEQ multiplex PCR. Recorded here are more than 250,000 clones, none singletons. Cells from pooled cutaneous lymph nodes were sorted by CD4, CD8alpha, NKG2D, NKG2ACE and other markers. Sequenced input: CD4+ T cells sorted from a lymph node. These receptor sequences come from a C3H/HeJ mouse with alopecia areata. The mice in this strain carry MHC haplotype H2-k.

This clone was seen a handful of times. The genes and germline here are from mouse. The read comes to an end 4 residues before the CDR3 does, leaving the germline J gene to fill in the end. This chain uses TRBV12-1 with TRBJ1-2; TRBD1 is a possible D gene (6 bases). V was shortened by 4 bases and J by 2 bases, with 13 bases between the two germline ends. Germline loops: CDR1 SGHSN, CDR2 HYEKVE. This CDR3 has 14 residues. CDR3 amino acids: CASSRRGGNSDYTF. Incomplete CDR3 DNA: TGTGCCAGCTCCCGCAGGGGAGGGAACTCC.

Worth noting for this clone: Genes and germline are mouse. The read terminates 4 residues before the CDR3 end, so the remaining end is supplied by the germline J gene. The genes are TRBV5 and TRBJ2-5, with D tentatively TRBD1 (5 bases). The CDR3 consists of 14 residues. Per germline, CDR1 LGHNA and CDR2 YNLKQL (reference sequence). The part of the CDR3 DNA that was read is TGTGCCAGCAGCCAAATGGACAAAAAAGAC. Translation gives CASSQMDKKD. The CDR3 reads in full as CASSQMDKKDTQYF.

With respect to this clone: These gene names are mouse names. The read falls 4 residues short of the CDR3 end, and the missing part is taken from the germline J gene. The same CDR3 also results from other DNA sequences found in this sample. This chain links TRBV5 with TRBJ2-1; D might be TRBD1 (7 bases). The length of the CDR3 is 16 residues. CDR1 is LGHNA and CDR2 is YNLKQL in the germline V gene (reference sequence). V was shortened by 0 bases and J by 4 bases, with 13 bases between the two germline ends. The DNA read from the CDR3 is TGTGCCAGCAGCCAAGAAGGAGGGGGCGCTTATGCT. Amino acid sequence: CASSQEGGGAYA. The entire CDR3 sequence reads CASSQEGGGAYAEQFF.

Note on this clone: Gene names follow the mouse nomenclature. The sequenced part of the CDR3 DNA is TGCACCTGCAGTGCAGACGGGCTGGGGTAT. Residues: CTCSADGLGY. The entire CDR3 protein is CTCSADGLGYEQYF. This rearrangement joins TRBV1 to TRBJ2-7; a weak D match, TRBD2 (6 bases). The read ends 4 residues early relative to the CDR3; the germline J gene fills the gap. This CDR3 region has 14 residues. Germline V gene sequence: CDR1 NSQYPW, CDR2 LRSPGD (reference sequence).

Comment on this clone: Mouse names are used for the genes. With the read ending 4 residues before the CDR3 end, the germline J gene is used to fill in that end. The chain is built from TRBV4 and TRBJ2-7; 8 nucleotides match TRBD2. This CDR3 spans 13 amino acids. Germline V gene sequence: CDR1 LGHDT, CDR2 YNNKQL (reference sequence). The covered CDR3 bases are TGTGCCAGCAGCCCCCCTGGGGGGTAT. Encoded protein: CASSPPGGY. The CDR3 as a whole reads CASSPPGGYEQYF.

Only a few counts were recorded for this clone. Germline and genes here are mouse. Read data end 4 residues before the CDR3 end; the end is taken from the germline J gene. The rearrangement uses TRBV31 and TRBJ1-2; D is unclear. The CDR3 sequence is 12 residues long. V gave up 3 bases and J gave up 1 base, with 6 bases separating them. Germline assignment: CDR1 GKSSPN and CDR2 SITVG. The chain's CDR3 is CAWRHRNSDYTF. The CDR3 bases that were read are TGTGCCTGGAGGCACAGAAACTCC.

This clone was detected many times. Mouse gene names apply. The missing CDR3 end, 4 residues past where the read stops, is filled in from the germline J gene. This chain uses TRBV17 with TRBJ2-5; 9 positions match TRBD2. CDR1 is MNHDT, CDR2 YYDKIL, per germline. The CDR3 has 14 amino acids. CDR3 sequence: CASSRPGLGDTQYF. The CDR3 bases that were read are TGTGCTAGCAGTAGACCGGGACTGGGAGAC.

Comments on this clone: Genes and germline come from the mouse. This chain's CDR3 is CASSRQGVTEVFF. The CDR3 DNA, read in part, is TGTGCCAGCAGTAGACAGGGGGTCACA. The chain combines TRBV19 with TRBJ1-1; 9 positions match TRBD1. The missing CDR3 end, 4 residues past where the read stops, is filled in from the germline J gene. V lost 3 bases to trimming and J lost 4 bases; unmatched junction nucleotides: 1. This CDR3 spans 13 amino acids. Germline lookup yields CDR1 FNHDT and CDR2 SITEND (reference sequence).

This clone was seen more than once but under ten times. Mouse germline and gene names are used. The read ends 4 residues early relative to the CDR3; the germline J gene fills the gap. The chain couples TRBV19 to TRBJ2-3, with 9 bases matching TRBD1. The germline V gene encodes CDR1 FNHDT and CDR2 SITEND (reference sequence). The J segment lost 0 bases and the V segment lost 5 bases, leaving 7 bases of the junction unmatched. The CDR3 length is 16 residues. CDR3 amino acids: CASRPTGGPSAETLYF. CDR3 DNA, as far as it was read: TGTGCCAGCAGGCCGACAGGGGGGCCTAGTGCAGAA.

As regards this clone: The listed genes are named as in mouse. The read comes to an end 4 residues before the CDR3 does, leaving the germline J gene to fill in the end. The rearrangement joins TRBV13-2 to TRBJ2-5; possible D gene TRBD1, 6 bases. Trimming took off 0 bases at V and 2 bases at J, with 10 bases between the two ends. CDR3 size: 15 residues. Germline CDR1 reads NNHNN; CDR2 reads SYGAGS (reference sequence). Incomplete CDR3 DNA: TGTGCCAGCGGTGATGCAGTCAGGGGCCAAGAC. Residues: CASGDAVRGQD. The entire CDR3 is CASGDAVRGQDTQYF.

This clone was observed many times. These gene names are mouse names. The read stops 3 residues short of the end of the CDR3; the missing end is completed from the germline J gene. Other DNA sequences from this sample encode an identical CDR3 as well. The chain couples TRBV19 to TRBJ1-6, with TRBD1 matching over 9 bases. TRBJ1-6 is an open reading frame, and its role is uncertain. The V segment lost 3 bases and the J segment 3 bases; nucleotides outside the gene matches: 1. Germline assignment: CDR1 FNHDT and CDR2 SITEND (reference sequence). The CDR3 is made up of 15 amino acids. Partial CDR3 DNA: TGTGCCAGCAGTACGACAGGGGGCTATAATTCGCCC. This encodes CASSTTGGYNSP. The whole CDR3 protein reads CASSTTGGYNSPLYF.

This clone was seen more than once but under ten times. Gene names and germline refer to mouse. The read is 4 residues too short to cover the CDR3 end, so that end is filled in from the germline J gene. Other nucleotide sequences in the sample specify the same CDR3. The rearrangement links TRBV5 to TRBJ2-5; D is uncertain. There are 13 residues in the CDR3. Germline CDR1 LGHNA, CDR2 YNLKQL (reference sequence). The V and J ends lost 2 bases and 3 bases respectively, with 6 bases between them. CDR3 DNA (partial): TGTGCCAGCAGCCAACAAATTCAAGAC. Translation: CASSQQIQD. The entire CDR3 sequence reads CASSQQIQDTQYF.

This clone came up a few times. Germline and genes here are mouse. The CDR3 end is not reached by the read, which stops 4 residues before it; the germline J gene fills it in. This sample also contains other DNA sequences that code for the same CDR3. The chain uses TRBV5 and TRBJ2-7, with TRBD1 matching over 11 bases. Per the germline V gene, CDR1 is LGHNA and CDR2 is YNLKQL (reference sequence). The CDR3 covers 14 residues. CDR3 protein: CASSLRDRGYEQYF. The covered CDR3 bases are TGTGCCAGCAGCCTCCGGGACAGGGGGTAT.

This clone was seen only a few times. The listed genes are named as in mouse. Sequencing ends 3 residues short of the CDR3 end; the germline J gene provides the rest. V usage is TRBV5 and J usage is TRBJ1-6; 9 bases are shared with TRBD1. TRBJ1-6 is an open reading frame, and its role is uncertain. Trimming at V came to 4 bases and at J to 4 bases, leaving 2 bases not matched to a gene. This CDR3 has 15 amino acids. Germline V gene lookup returns CDR1 LGHNA and CDR2 YNLKQL (reference sequence). CDR3 DNA (partial): TGTGCCAGCAGCCGGACAGGGGATTATAATTCGCCC. Translated: CASSRTGDYNSP. The CDR3 in its entirety is CASSRTGDYNSPLYF.

In this sample, this clone turned up a few times. The gene symbols are mouse symbols. The CDR3 is cut off 4 residues early in the read; its end comes from the germline J gene. V gene TRBV1 combines with J gene TRBJ2-4, with 10 bases identical to TRBD2. Germline V CDR1 and CDR2: NSQYPW, LRSPGD (reference sequence). The CDR3 runs to 14 residues. CDR3 loop: CTCRPGTGENTLYF. The DNA read from the CDR3 is TGCACCTGCAGGCCCGGGACTGGGGAAAAC.

This clone was detected only a few times. Gene names denote mouse genes. The read stops 4 residues short of the end of the CDR3; the missing end is completed from the germline J gene. V is TRBV19 and J is TRBJ2-2; 9 nucleotides align to TRBD2. The CDR3 spans 16 residues. Per germline, CDR1 FNHDT and CDR2 SITEND (reference sequence). J lost 3 bases, V lost 4 bases, and 7 bases had no gene match. The CDR3 sequence: CASSPDWGTDTGQLYF. The sequenced part of the CDR3 DNA is TGTGCCAGCAGTCCAGACTGGGGGACGGACACCGGG.

As regards this clone: The genes and germline here are from mouse. The read ends 4 residues shy of where the CDR3 ends; the end is completed using the germline J gene. Other DNA variants within this sample encode the same CDR3. This chain uses TRBV1 with TRBJ2-7, with no clear D. The CDR3 has 12 residues. The germline CDR1 and CDR2 sequences are NSQYPW and LRSPGD (reference sequence). CDR3 region: CTCSADTYEQYF. The part of the CDR3 DNA that was read is TGCACCTGCAGTGCAGATACATAT.

This clone was found a few times. The gene names given are mouse names. The CDR3 goes on 4 residues after the read ends, and that part is filled in from the germline J gene. Different DNA sequences within this sample yield the same CDR3. The chain carries TRBV19 and TRBJ2-1; 9 bases agree with TRBD2. The germline V gene has CDR1 FNHDT and CDR2 SITEND (reference sequence). There are 14 residues in the CDR3. Trimming took 5 bases from V and 3 from J; bases not matched to a gene: 3. This CDR3 is CASRTGGLYAEQFF. CDR3 DNA (partial): TGTGCCAGCAGGACTGGGGGTCTCTATGCT.

This clone was observed a handful of times. Germline and genes: mouse. The read stops 4 residues short of the end of the CDR3; the missing end is completed from the germline J gene. This chain uses TRBV31 with TRBJ2-3; D may be TRBD1 (5 bases). The CDR3 has 14 residues. Germline V gives CDR1 GKSSPN, CDR2 SITVG. V gave up 3 bases and J gave up 0 bases, with 10 bases separating them. CDR3 DNA (partial): TGTGCCTGGAGCAGGACATCTAGTGCAGAA. Translating gives CAWSRTSSAE. The CDR3 in full is CAWSRTSSAETLYF.

This clone was recorded a few times. All gene names here are mouse names. From the germline J gene comes the end of the CDR3, since the read stops 4 residues before it. V usage is TRBV13-1 and J usage is TRBJ2-7, with D possibly being TRBD1 (6 bases). Germline CDR1 NSHNY, CDR2 SYGAGN. Trimming pared 5 bases from V and 0 bases from J, leaving 12 bases between. CDR3 size: 14 residues. The CDR3 loop reads CASSARGRSYEQYF. The covered CDR3 bases are TGTGCCAGCAGCGCCAGGGGCCGCTCCTAT.

For this clone: This may stem from a read error, because a much larger clone lies one nucleotide away. Here the gene names and germline are mouse. The CDR3 end falls 4 residues outside the read, so it is completed with the germline J gene. The chain has TRBV14 and TRBJ2-1, with 7 bases lining up with TRBD1. Germline V gives CDR1 SGHDT, CDR2 FRDEAV. This CDR3 has 13 residues. With V trimmed by 5 bases and J by 2 bases, 1 base remained unmatched. The CDR3 DNA, read in part, is TGTGCCAGCAGGGGGACAGACTATGCT. Amino acids: CASRGTDYA. The CDR3 reads in full as CASRGTDYAEQFF.

This clone was counted a few times. Gene names denote mouse genes. The CDR3 extends 4 residues past the end of the read, so its final part is completed from the germline J gene. Distinct nucleotide sequences in the sample also encode this CDR3. The chain recombines TRBV13-1 with TRBJ2-3; the match to TRBD2 covers 10 bases. CDR3 length: 15 residues. CDR1 is NSHNY and CDR2 is SYGAGN in the germline V gene. V gave up 2 bases and J gave up 3 bases; unmatched junction bases: 3. CDR3: CASSEPGLGAETLYF. CDR3 DNA, as far as it was read: TGTGCCAGCAGTGAACCGGGACTGGGGGCAGAA.

As regards this clone: The genes are named according to mouse. Read coverage stops 4 residues before the CDR3 terminus; the germline J gene supplies the remainder. V usage is TRBV13-1 and J usage is TRBJ2-2; D is perhaps TRBD2 (6 bases). The germline V and J ends were trimmed by 0 bases and 5 bases, with 11 bases remaining between them. This CDR3 region has 15 residues. Looked up from germline, CDR1 is NSHNY and CDR2 is SYGAGN. CDR3 region: CASSDAGARTGQLYF. The sequenced CDR3 bases are TGTGCCAGCAGTGATGCTGGGGCGCGAACCGGG.

As for this clone: A much larger clone differs by one base, so this may be a read error. Germline and genes: mouse. The read falls 4 residues short of the CDR3 end, and the missing part is taken from the germline J gene. The genes are TRBV17 and TRBJ1-1; D call uncertain. This CDR3 contains 13 residues. Germline CDR1 reads MNHDT; CDR2 reads YYDKIL. The V end was cut by 1 base, the J end by 1 base, with 4 bases between. CDR3 loop: CASSRVRNTEVFF. CDR3 bases read: TGTGCTAGCAGTAGAGTCAGAAACACA.

This clone showed up just a few times. Each gene name is a mouse one. Coverage ceases 4 residues before the CDR3 finishes, and the germline J gene fills in the end. This same CDR3 is encoded by further DNA sequences in the sample. The chain carries TRBV13-2 and TRBJ2-1; D may correspond to TRBD1 or TRBD2 (5 bases each). CDR1 NNHNN and CDR2 SYGAGS come from the germline V gene (reference sequence). Trimming took 2 bases from V and 1 from J, leaving 7 bases between them. CDR3 size: 14 residues. Partial CDR3 DNA: TGTGCCAGCGGTGAGGGGGTCAACTATGCT. Its protein is CASGEGVNYA. The whole CDR3 protein is CASGEGVNYAEQFF.

Regarding this clone: The gene names here belong to mouse. The CDR3 end is not reached by the read, which stops 4 residues before it; the germline J gene fills it in. Other nucleotide sequences in the sample specify the same CDR3. The genes are TRBV19 and TRBJ2-3, with TRBD2 identical over 8 bases. V was pared by 5 bases and J by 0 bases, with 5 bases of the junction left unmatched. Germline CDR1 and CDR2: FNHDT and SITEND (reference sequence). CDR3 length equals 15 residues. The CDR3 bases that were read are TGTGCCAGCAGCCTCGGACTGGGTAGTGCAGAA. Protein: CASSLGLGSAE. The entire CDR3 reads CASSLGLGSAETLYF. Drawing the rest from reference TRBV19 and TRBJ2-3, the complete variable domain is GGIITQTPKFLIGQEGQKLTLKCQQNFNHDTMYWYRQDSGKGLRLIYYSITENDLQKGDLSEGYDASREKKSSFSLTVTSAQKNEMAVFLCASSLGLGSAETLYFGSGTRLTVL.

There are a few counts of this clone. Gene names denote mouse genes. The read terminates 4 residues before the CDR3 end, so the remaining end is supplied by the germline J gene. V gene TRBV13-1 combines with J gene TRBJ2-3; TRBD2 aligns across 8 bases. This CDR3 has 16 amino acids. From germline, CDR1 is NSHNY and CDR2 SYGAGN. Trimming took 1 base from V and 0 from J; bases not matched to a gene: 4. CDR3 loop: CASSDPWGVSAETLYF. The CDR3 DNA, read in part, is TGTGCCAGCAGTGATCCCTGGGGGGTTAGTGCAGAA.

This clone has just a few counts. Genes here carry mouse names. Read sequence stops 4 residues before the CDR3 end, and the germline J gene provides the missing end. The chain combines TRBV19 with TRBJ2-5; D may be TRBD1 (6 bases). CDR3 length equals 14 residues. The V gene's germline CDR1 is FNHDT and CDR2 SITEND (reference sequence). Trimming took 2 bases from V and 2 from J, leaving 9 bases between them. Incomplete CDR3 DNA: TGTGCCAGCAGTATCTGGGACACCCAAGAC. It specifies CASSIWDTQD. The whole CDR3 region reads CASSIWDTQDTQYF.

The sample holds a few counts of this clone. Genes and germline are mouse. The read gets to within 4 residues of the CDR3 end, and the germline J gene fills in the rest. The V call is TRBV1, the J call TRBJ2-5; a weak D match, TRBD1 (5 bases). The germline V gene encodes CDR1 NSQYPW and CDR2 LRSPGD (reference sequence). With 3 bases removed from V and 3 bases from J, the gap between germline ends came to 10 bases. The CDR3 spans 14 residues. CDR3 sequence: CTCSAPTAQDTQYF. The part of the CDR3 DNA that was read is TGCACCTGCAGTGCCCCGACAGCTCAAGAC.